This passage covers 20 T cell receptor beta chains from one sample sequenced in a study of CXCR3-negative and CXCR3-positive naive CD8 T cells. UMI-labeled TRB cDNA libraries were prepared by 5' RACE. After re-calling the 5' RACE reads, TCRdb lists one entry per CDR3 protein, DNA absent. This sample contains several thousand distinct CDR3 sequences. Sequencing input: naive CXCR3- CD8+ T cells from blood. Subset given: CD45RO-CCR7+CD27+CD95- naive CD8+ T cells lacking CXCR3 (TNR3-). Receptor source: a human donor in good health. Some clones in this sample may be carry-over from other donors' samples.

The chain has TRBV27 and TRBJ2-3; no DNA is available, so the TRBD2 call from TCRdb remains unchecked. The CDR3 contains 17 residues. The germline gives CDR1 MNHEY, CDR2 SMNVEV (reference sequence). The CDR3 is CASSLSRDSPAGDTQYF.

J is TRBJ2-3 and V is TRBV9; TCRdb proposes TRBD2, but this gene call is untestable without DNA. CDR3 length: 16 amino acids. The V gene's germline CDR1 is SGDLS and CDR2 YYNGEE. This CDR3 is CASNLKAGGPLDTQYF.

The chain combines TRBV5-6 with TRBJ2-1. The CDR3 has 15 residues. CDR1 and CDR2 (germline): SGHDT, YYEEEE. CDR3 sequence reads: CASSLASGSGDEQFF.

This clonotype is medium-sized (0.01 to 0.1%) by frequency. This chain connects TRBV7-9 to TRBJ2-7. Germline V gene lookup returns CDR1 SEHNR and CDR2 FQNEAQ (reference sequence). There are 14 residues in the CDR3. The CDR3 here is CASSLGRDRGEQYF.

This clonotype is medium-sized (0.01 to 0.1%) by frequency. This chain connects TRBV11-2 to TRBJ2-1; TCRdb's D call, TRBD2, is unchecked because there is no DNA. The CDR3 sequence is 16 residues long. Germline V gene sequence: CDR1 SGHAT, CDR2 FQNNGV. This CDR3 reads CASSLYPGLADNEQFF. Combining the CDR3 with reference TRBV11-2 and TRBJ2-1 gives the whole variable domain EAGVAQSPRYKIIEKRQSVAFWCNPISGHATLYWYQQILGQGPKLLIQFQNNGVVDDSQLPKDRFSAERLKGVDSTLKIQPAKLEDSAVYLCASSLYPGLADNEQFFGPGTRLTVL.

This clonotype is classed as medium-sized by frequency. The chain's CDR3 is CASSPTRTVLHGYTF. The chain combines TRBV27 with TRBJ1-2; as DNA is missing, the TRBD1 call by TCRdb cannot be tested. CDR3 size: 15 residues. CDR1 is MNHEY, CDR2 SMNVEV, per germline (reference sequence).

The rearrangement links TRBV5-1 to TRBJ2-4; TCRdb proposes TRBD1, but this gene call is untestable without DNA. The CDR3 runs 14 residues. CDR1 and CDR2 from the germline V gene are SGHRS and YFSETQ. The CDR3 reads CASSREGAKNIQYF.

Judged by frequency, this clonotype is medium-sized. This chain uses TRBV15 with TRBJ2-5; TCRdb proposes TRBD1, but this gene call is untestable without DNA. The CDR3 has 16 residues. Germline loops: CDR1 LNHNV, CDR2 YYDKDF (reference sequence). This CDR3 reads CATSFTGTGRPETQYF.

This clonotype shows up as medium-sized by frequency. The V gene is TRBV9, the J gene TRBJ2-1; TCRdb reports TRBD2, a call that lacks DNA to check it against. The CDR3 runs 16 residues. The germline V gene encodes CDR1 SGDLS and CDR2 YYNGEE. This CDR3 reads CASSVQTSGNYNEQFF.

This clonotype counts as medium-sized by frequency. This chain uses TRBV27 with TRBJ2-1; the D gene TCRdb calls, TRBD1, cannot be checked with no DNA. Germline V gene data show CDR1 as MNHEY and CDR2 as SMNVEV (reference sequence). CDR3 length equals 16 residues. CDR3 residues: CASSLGTRGPYNEQFF.

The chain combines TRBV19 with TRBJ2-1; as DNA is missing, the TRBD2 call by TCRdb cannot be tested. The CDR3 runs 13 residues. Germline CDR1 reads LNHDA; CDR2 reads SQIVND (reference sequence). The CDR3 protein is CASSTSGENEQFF.

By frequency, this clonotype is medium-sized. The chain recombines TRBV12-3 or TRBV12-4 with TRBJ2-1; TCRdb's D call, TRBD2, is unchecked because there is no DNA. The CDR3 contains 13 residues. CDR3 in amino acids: CASRRGENPEQFF.

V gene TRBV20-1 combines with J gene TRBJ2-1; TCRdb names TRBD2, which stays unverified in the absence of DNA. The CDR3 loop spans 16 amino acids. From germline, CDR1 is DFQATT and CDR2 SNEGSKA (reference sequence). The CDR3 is CSARDHGGLFYNEQFF.

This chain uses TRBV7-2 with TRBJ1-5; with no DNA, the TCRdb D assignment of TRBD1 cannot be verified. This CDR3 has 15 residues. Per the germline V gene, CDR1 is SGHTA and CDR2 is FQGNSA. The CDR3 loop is CASSLGNRGNQPQHF.

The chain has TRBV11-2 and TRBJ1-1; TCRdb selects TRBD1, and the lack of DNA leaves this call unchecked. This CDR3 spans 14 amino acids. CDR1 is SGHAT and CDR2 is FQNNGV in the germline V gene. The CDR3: CASSVWGRGTEAFF.

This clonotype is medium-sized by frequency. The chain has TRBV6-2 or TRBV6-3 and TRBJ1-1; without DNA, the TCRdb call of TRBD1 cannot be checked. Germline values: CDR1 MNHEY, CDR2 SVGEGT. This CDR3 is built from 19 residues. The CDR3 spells CASSYSRTGGVMGNTEAFF.

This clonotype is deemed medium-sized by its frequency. This CDR3 reads CASSLEEYNEQFF. The chain joins TRBV5-1 to TRBJ2-1. Germline V gene sequence: CDR1 SGHRS, CDR2 YFSETQ. The CDR3 consists of 13 residues. The variable domain in full, completed from reference TRBV5-1 and TRBJ2-1, reads KAGVTQTPRYLIKTRGQQVTLSCSPISGHRSVSWYQQTPGQGLQFLFEYFSETQRNKGNFPGRFSGRQFSNSRSEMNVSTLELGDSALYLCASSLEEYNEQFFGPGTRLTVL.

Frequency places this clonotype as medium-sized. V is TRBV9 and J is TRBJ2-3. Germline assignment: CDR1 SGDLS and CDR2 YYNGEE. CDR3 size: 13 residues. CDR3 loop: CASSATNTDTQYF.

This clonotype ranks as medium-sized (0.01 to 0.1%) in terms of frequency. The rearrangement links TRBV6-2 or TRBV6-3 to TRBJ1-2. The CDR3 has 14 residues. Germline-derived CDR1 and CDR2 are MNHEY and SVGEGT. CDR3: CASSISTGSYGYTF.

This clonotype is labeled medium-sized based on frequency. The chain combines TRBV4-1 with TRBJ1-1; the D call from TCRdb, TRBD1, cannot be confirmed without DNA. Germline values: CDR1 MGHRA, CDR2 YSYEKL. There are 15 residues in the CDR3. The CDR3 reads CASSHEDRANTEAFF.